This T cell receptor beta chain was captured by sequencing in a study of Ad26.COV2.S vaccination and SARS-CoV-2 variants. The sample's treatment: 19 received Ad26.COV2.S at low or high dose, single or two shots; 5 received placebo; per-sample allocation not given. At day 63 after the first vaccine or placebo injection, samples were drawn. Germline assignment: CDR1 SNHLY and CDR2 FYNNEI. The CDR3 covers 12 residues. Trimming removed 6 bases from V and 2 bases from J, with 8 bases in between. Repertoires were generated with immunoSEQ multiplex PCR, while TCRdb's copy carries only in-frame clones and drops some. Among about 680,000 clones listed, around 92% were seen once.

Sequenced here: peripheral blood, sampled in a trial of Ad26.COV2.S vaccine versus placebo. The clonotype comes from a person between 18 and 65 years old who received the Ad26.COV2.S COVID-19 vaccine or a placebo. The rearrangement uses TRBV2 and TRBJ2-7; no clear D gene. The chain's CDR3 is CASSWEAYEQYF. The CDR3 nucleotides are TGTGCCAGCAGCTGGGAAGCCTACGAGCAGTACTTC.